This is a list of T cell receptor beta chains from one sample in a study of shared clonotypes between healthy human individuals. The method was immunoSEQ multiplex PCR; TCRdb's version includes in-frame clones alone and lacks a portion of them. Here the sample spans over 2 million clones, less than 95% being singletons. The sample taken for sequencing was naive CD8+ T cells sorted from blood. These receptors were taken from a man between 18 and 35 years old in good health. Both conserved end residues are part of each CDR3. A D gene is named only where the DNA matches it firmly. Clone size is given for some rows only: seen once, a few or many times, or a class if the clone is expanded.

once	TRBJ2-7	TRBV11-3	-	TGTGCCAGCAGCCTGGGGGGAGGCGAGCAGTACTTC	CASSLGGGEQYF
-	TRBJ1-4	TRBV2	-	TGTGCCAGCAGTGAAGGGCCGGGGGCGTGGGAAAAACTGTTTTTT	CASSEGPGAWEKLFF
-	TRBJ2-7	TRBV4-1	-	TGCGCCAGCAGCCAAGATATCAGCGGCGAGCAGTACTTC	CASSQDISGEQYF
-	TRBJ1-2	TRBV4-3	-	TGCGCCAGCAGCCAAGATCCCGCAGGGAGCTATGGCTACACCTTC	CASSQDPAGSYGYTF
-	TRBJ2-2	TRBV7-6	TRBD2	TGTGCCAGCAGCTTTAGCGGGGGTACGAACACCGGGGAGCTGTTTTTT	CASSFSGGTNTGELFF
once	TRBJ2-7	TRBV2	-	TGTGCCAGCAGGGCAGGGTACTCCTCCTACGAGCAGTACTTC	CASRAGYSSYEQYF
-	TRBJ2-7	TRBV9	-	TGTGCCAGCAGCCTCACTCCTGACTACGAGCAGTACTTC	CASSLTPDYEQYF
-	TRBJ1-4	TRBV13	-	TGTGCCAGCAGCTTGGGCGCGCGGGAAAAACTGTTTTTT	CASSLGAREKLFF
-	TRBJ2-3	TRBV30	-	TGTGCCTGGAGTTTGGGGGCAGGTAGCACAGATACGCAGTATTTT	CAWSLGAGSTDTQYF
once	TRBJ2-7	TRBV5-4	TRBD2	TGTGCCAGCAGCCTCTCGACTAGCGTATCGAACTACGAGCAGTACTTC	CASSLSTSVSNYEQYF
-	TRBJ1-1	TRBV30	TRBD1	TGTGCCGGAGTGGGGACAGGGGGCACTGAAGCTTTCTTT	CAGVGTGGTEAFF
once	TRBJ2-7	TRBV2	TRBD2	TGTGCCAGCAGTGATCCGGGGGGGCGGTACGAGCAGTACTTC	CASSDPGGRYEQYF
-	TRBJ2-2	TRBV25-1	TRBD2	TGTGCCAGCAGTGAAATAGCGGGTCGGAACACCGGGGAGCTGTTTTTT	CASSEIAGRNTGELFF
-	TRBJ2-7	TRBV11-1	-	TGTGCCAGCAGCTTCTTGGAGGGAGACCACGAGCAGTACTTC	CASSFLEGDHEQYF
-	TRBJ2-1	TRBV15	-	TGTGCCACCAGTCCGGAGGGGGACCCCTACAATGAGCAGTTCTTC	CATSPEGDPYNEQFF
-	TRBJ2-7	TRBV5-4	-	TGTGCCAGCAGCCTTTTCGACAGCTACGAGCAGTACTTC	CASSLFDSYEQYF
-	TRBJ2-3	TRBV10-1	-	TGCGCCAGCAGTGAGTCGCAGACTGGAACTTCCACAGATACGCAGTATTTT	CASSESQTGTSTDTQYF
-	TRBJ1-6	TRBV28	-	TGTGCCAGCACCTCCCTGGCAGTTTTCTATAATTCACCCCTCCACTTT	CASTSLAVFYNSPLHF
once	TRBJ2-7	TRBV7-2	TRBD1	TGTGCCAGCAGCTTAGAACAGGGGAAGGATGAGCAGTACTTC	CASSLEQGKDEQYF
-	TRBJ2-1	TRBV6-1	TRBD2	TGTGCCAGCAGTGAACCTTGGACTAGCGAGCAGTTCTTC	CASSEPWTSEQFF
once	TRBJ2-5	TRBV2	-	TGTGCCAGCAGTGAGTCAACAGGTCAAGAGACCCAGTACTTC	CASSESTGQETQYF
-	TRBJ1-1	TRBV4-1	-	TGCGCCAGCAGCCAGGGTACAGTGAACACTGAAGCTTTCTTT	CASSQGTVNTEAFF
-	TRBJ1-2	TRBV9	TRBD1	TGTGCCAGCAGCGTAGCCAGCCTTGACAGGGGCGGCTACACCTTC	CASSVASLDRGGYTF
-	TRBJ2-2	TRBV9	-	TGTGCCAGCAGACCCGACACCGGGGAGCTGTTTTTT	CASRPDTGELFF
-	TRBJ2-3	TRBV5-1	TRBD2	TGCGCCAGCAGCTTGGAACTAGCGGGAGGGCCGGATACGCAGTATTTT	CASSLELAGGPDTQYF
-	TRBJ2-3	TRBV9	TRBD2	TGTGCCAGCAGCCGGACTAGCGGGGGTGGAGATACGCAGTATTTT	CASSRTSGGGDTQYF
-	TRBJ1-2	TRBV5-1	-	TGCGCCAGCAGCTTAGACAGCGAAGTTAACTATGGCTACACCTTC	CASSLDSEVNYGYTF
-	TRBJ2-7	TRBV5-1	TRBD1	TGCGCCAGCAGCGAGGGGACAGGGTCCTACGAGCAGTACTTC	CASSEGTGSYEQYF
-	TRBJ2-2	TRBV9	TRBD2	TGTGCCAGCAGCGACGCAATAAGACTAGCGGGGAACACCGGGGAGCTGTTTTTT	CASSDAIRLAGNTGELFF
-	TRBJ1-1	TRBV6-5	-	TGTGCCAGCAGTTACGGGATCGGAACTGAAGCTTTCTTT	CASSYGIGTEAFF
-	TRBJ2-7	TRBV11-1	-	TGTGCCAGCAGCCTAGACGGGAAAGACTACGAGCAGTACTTC	CASSLDGKDYEQYF
-	TRBJ2-7	TRBV7-9	TRBD2	TGTGCCAGCAGCTTAGATGGCGGGAGCTTGCGCGAGCAGTACTTC	CASSLDGGSLREQYF
-	TRBJ2-7	TRBV7-9	TRBD1	TGTGCCAGCAGCTTATCTCAGGGGGATTTATACGAGCAGTACTTC	CASSLSQGDLYEQYF
-	TRBJ2-1	TRBV5-6	-	TGTGCCAGCAGCTTCGCCCTGGGGGGCGCGGAGTATTCGGATGAGCAGTTCTTC	CASSFALGGAEYSDEQFF
-	TRBJ2-3	TRBV7-6	-	TGTGCCAGCAGCTTAGCGGGTGGGGCCTACACAGATACGCAGTATTTT	CASSLAGGAYTDTQYF
-	TRBJ1-4	TRBV10-3	-	TGTGCCACCGGGGCGGCCAATAATGAAAAACTGTTTTTT	CATGAANNEKLFF
-	TRBJ2-2	TRBV4-3	TRBD2	TGCGCCAGCAGCCACCTTTTAGCGGGAGGGAACACCGGGGAGCTGTTTTTT	CASSHLLAGGNTGELFF
-	TRBJ2-5	TRBV18	TRBD1	TGTGCCAGCTCACCGGGCGGAGCCGGGACAGACCAAGAGACCCAGTACTTC	CASSPGGAGTDQETQYF
-	TRBJ2-7	TRBV5-5	-	TGTGCCAGCAGCTTCTCAGGGAGCGAGCAGTACTTC	CASSFSGSEQYF
-	TRBJ2-1	TRBV27	-	TGTGCCAGCAGCCTGTCTTTCGGAGGTGTTTACAATGAGCAGTTCTTC	CASSLSFGGVYNEQFF
-	TRBJ2-7	TRBV7-9	TRBD2	TGTGCCAGCAGCGGACTAGAAGACGAGCAGTACTTC	CASSGLEDEQYF